Following are 32 T cell receptor beta chains from one sample sequenced in a study of OX40 agonist ivuxolimab in advanced cancers. Profiling relied on immunoSEQ multiplex PCR, and the TCRdb table lists in-frame clones only, not all of them. Among around 91,000 clones listed, approximately 92% were seen once. The material sequenced was CD4+ or CD8+ T cells sorted from blood, taken in a trial of the OX40 agonist ivuxolimab. These receptors were taken from an adult with an advanced solid tumor such as melanoma, head and neck, liver or kidney cancer.

This clone showed up just a few times. V and J are TRBV10-3 and TRBJ1-2; no reliable D call. CDR1 is ENHRY and CDR2 is SYGVKD in the germline V gene. Deletions cut 8 bases from V and 9 bases from J, with 10 bases between. This CDR3 contains 10 residues. This CDR3 is CAIREASYTF. In DNA, the CDR3 is TGTGCCATCCGCGAGGCTAGCTACACCTTC.

The rearrangement uses TRBV7-2 and TRBJ1-5; D uncertain. V was clipped by 5 bases and J by 0 bases, with 11 bases between them. Germline V lookup: CDR1 SGHTA, CDR2 FQGNSA. This CDR3 spans 15 amino acids. The CDR3 nucleotides read TGTGCCAGCAGCCCACAGTACAATAGCAATCAGCCCCAGCATTTT. Amino acids: CASSPQYNSNQPQHF.

About this clone: The junction shows a germline mismatch at one end, possibly a read error. The rearrangement joins TRBV27 to TRBJ2-5; no reliable D call. Looked up from germline, CDR1 is MNHEY and CDR2 is SMNVEV (reference sequence). The CDR3 consists of 14 residues. CDR3 amino acids: CAGSLWAGVETQYF. For the CDR3, the DNA is TGTGCCGGCAGTTTATGGGCAGGAGTAGAGACCCAGTACTTC.

The chain joins TRBV7-2 to TRBJ2-5; D unclear. This CDR3 is 12 amino acids long. Trimming removed 0 bases at V and 4 bases at J, with 3 bases between. Germline V gene lookup returns CDR1 SGHTA and CDR2 FQGNSA. CDR3 sequence: CASSLARETQYF. CDR3 bases: TGTGCCAGCAGCTTAGCGCGAGAGACCCAGTACTTC.

The rearrangement uses TRBV30 and TRBJ2-7; the match to TRBD2 covers 13 bases. This CDR3 comprises 13 residues. Germline CDR1 and CDR2: GTSNPN and SVGIG (reference sequence). V was pared by 8 bases and J by 2 bases, with 3 bases of the junction left unmatched. This chain's CDR3 is CAGGTSGTYEQYF. For the CDR3, the DNA is TGTGCCGGTGGGACTAGCGGGACCTACGAGCAGTACTTC.

The table lists this clone with a count of one. The V call is TRBV28, the J call TRBJ2-2; D ambiguous. The CDR3 runs 13 residues. From germline, CDR1 is MDHEN and CDR2 SYDVKM. V was cut by 9 bases and J by 2 bases, with 10 bases left in between. CDR3: CASEQSNTGELFF. The CDR3 DNA sequence: TGTGCCAGTGAACAGAGTAACACCGGGGAGCTGTTTTTT.

The rearrangement uses TRBV5-4 and TRBJ2-7; 9 bases map to TRBD2. The CDR3 has 15 amino acids. After removal of 2 bases from V and 3 bases from J, the junction contained 6 bases not matched to a gene. In germline, CDR1 is SGHNT, CDR2 YYREEE (reference sequence). This CDR3 reads CASSFSSGRNYEQYF. CDR3 bases: TGTGCCAGCAGCTTTAGCAGCGGGAGGAACTACGAGCAGTACTTC.

This clone was detected once. The chain joins TRBV28 to TRBJ1-2; possible D gene TRBD1, 6 bases. V was trimmed by 5 bases and J by 0 bases, leaving 10 bases between them. The germline gives CDR1 MDHEN, CDR2 SYDVKM. The CDR3 is 14 amino acids. This CDR3 reads CASSTQGANYGYTF. The CDR3 coding sequence is TGTGCCAGCAGTACACAGGGAGCTAACTATGGCTACACCTTC.

The chain joins TRBV6-6 to TRBJ1-1, with a possible D match to TRBD1 (6 bases). V dropped 0 bases and J dropped 1 base, with 9 bases sitting between them. This CDR3 is built from 15 residues. Germline V gene lookup returns CDR1 MNHNY and CDR2 SVGAGI (reference sequence). CDR3 DNA sequence: TGTGCCAGCAGTTACTCTGGACAGCGGAACACTGAAGCTTTCTTT. Encoded protein: CASSYSGQRNTEAFF.

The rearrangement joins TRBV7-2 to TRBJ2-4; TRBD1 might be the D (5 bases). Germline V gene sequence: CDR1 SGHTA, CDR2 FQGNSA. Trimming stripped 1 base from V and 9 bases from J, with 16 bases between. The CDR3 is 15 amino acids. DNA for the CDR3: TGTGCCAGCAGCTTAGAATCAGGGTTAGGAAGCATTCAGTACTTC. Translated, it gives CASSLESGLGSIQYF. The full variable domain, rest sourced from reference TRBV7-2 and TRBJ2-4, is GAGVSQSPSNKVTEKGKDVELRCDPISGHTALYWYRQSLGQGLEFLIYFQGNSAPDKSGLPSDRFSAERTGGSVSTLTIQRTQQEDSAVYLCASSLESGLGSIQYFGAGTRLSVL.

J is TRBJ1-2 and V is TRBV6-6, with 7 bases that match TRBD1. The germline gives CDR1 MNHNY, CDR2 SVGAGI (reference sequence). J was trimmed by 6 bases and V by 7 bases; bases with no gene match: 17. CDR3 length equals 16 residues. CDR3 DNA sequence: TGTGCCAGCATCACATTTAGGGGGCGAAGTGAAAATGGCTACACCTTC. Translating gives CASITFRGRSENGYTF.

The rearrangement joins TRBV7-9 to TRBJ1-1; D is undetermined. Germline V gene data show CDR1 as SEHNR and CDR2 as FQNEAQ (reference sequence). The CDR3 length is 15 residues. Trimming took off 0 bases at V and 1 base at J, with 9 bases between the two ends. The CDR3: CASSLALAANTEAFF. DNA of the CDR3: TGTGCCAGCAGCTTAGCGCTGGCAGCGAACACTGAAGCTTTCTTT.

The V gene is TRBV15, the J gene TRBJ2-1; D is unclear. The V and J ends lost 7 bases and 3 bases respectively, with 13 bases between them. Germline V gives CDR1 LNHNV, CDR2 YYDKDF (reference sequence). The length of the CDR3 is 14 residues. CDR3 protein: CATNQPGLYNEQFF. The CDR3, as DNA: TGTGCCACCAATCAGCCAGGCCTCTACAATGAGCAGTTCTTC.

The chain employs TRBV5-1 and TRBJ2-1, with 8 bases identical to TRBD2. The CDR3 is 17 amino acids. Germline-derived CDR1 and CDR2 are SGHRS and YFSETQ. The junction had 13 bases not matched to a gene; V was cut back by 5 bases and J by 3 bases. The CDR3 spells CASRKNWAGGHYNEQFF. The CDR3 DNA sequence: TGCGCCAGCAGAAAAAACTGGGCGGGAGGACACTACAATGAGCAGTTCTTC.

The chain couples TRBV11-2 to TRBJ2-5, with D hard to call. CDR1 and CDR2 (germline): SGHAT, FQNNGV. This CDR3 has 16 amino acids. V lost 5 bases, J lost 0 bases, and 16 bases lay in between. DNA for the CDR3: TGTGCCAGCAGCCCCTCCCCTAGGCTGTACCAAGAGACCCAGTACTTC. This translates into CASSPSPRLYQETQYF.

This chain connects TRBV7-3 to TRBJ2-1; 10 nucleotides agree with TRBD1. The J segment lost 2 bases and the V segment lost 4 bases, leaving 2 bases of the junction unmatched. The CDR3 consists of 15 residues. The germline gives CDR1 SGHTA, CDR2 FQGTGA. CDR3 DNA sequence: TGTGCCAGCAGCTCAGGACAGGGGGCCTACAATGAGCAGTTCTTC. Translated, it gives CASSSGQGAYNEQFF. The full variable domain, completed using reference TRBV7-3 and TRBJ2-1, is GAGVSQTPSNKVTEKGKYVELRCDPISGHTALYWYRQSLGQGPEFLIYFQGTGAADDSGLPNDRFFAVRPEGSVSTLKIQRTERGDSAVYLCASSSGQGAYNEQFFGPGTRLTVL.

The chain uses TRBV11-2 and TRBJ2-5; 8 bases agree with TRBD1. Trimming took 3 bases from V and 5 from J; bases not matched to a gene: 5. The CDR3 is made up of 14 amino acids. Germline values: CDR1 SGHAT, CDR2 FQNNGV. CDR3: CASSLPGGEETQYF. In DNA, the CDR3 is TGTGCCAGCAGCTTGCCAGGGGGCGAGGAGACCCAGTACTTC. Complete variable domain (other parts from reference TRBV11-2 and TRBJ2-5): EAGVAQSPRYKIIEKRQSVAFWCNPISGHATLYWYQQILGQGPKLLIQFQNNGVVDDSQLPKDRFSAERLKGVDSTLKIQPAKLEDSAVYLCASSLPGGEETQYFGPGTRLLVL.

V is TRBV5-6 and J is TRBJ1-6; 8 nucleotides agree with TRBD1. V shed 4 bases, J shed 7 bases, and the junction held 7 bases outside the gene matches. The CDR3 is made up of 15 amino acids. In germline, CDR1 is SGHDT, CDR2 YYEEEE. The CDR3 DNA reads TGTGCCAGCAGCACCGGACAGGGAGCCAATTCACCCCTCCACTTT. Its translation: CASSTGQGANSPLHF. Based on the CDR3 plus reference TRBV5-6 and TRBJ1-6, the full variable domain is DAGVTQSPTHLIKTRGQQVTLRCSPKSGHDTVSWYQQALGQGPQFIFQYYEEEERQRGNFPDRFSGHQFPNYSSELNVNALLLGDSALYLCASSTGQGANSPLHFGNGTRLTVT.

The rearrangement links TRBV7-2 to TRBJ2-7; 12 bases fit TRBD2. Germline CDR1 is SGHTA and CDR2 is FQGNSA. The CDR3 covers 16 residues. With 5 bases clipped from V and 7 bases from J, the junction kept 12 bases outside the gene matches. The CDR3 sequence is CASSPPGLAGRGEQYF. CDR3 bases: TGTGCCAGCAGCCCCCCGGGACTAGCGGGCCGCGGGGAGCAGTACTTC.

The rearrangement joins TRBV21-1 to TRBJ2-1; TRBD1 is the table's D call and was not checked against the DNA. TRBV21-1 is designated a pseudogene. This CDR3 is built from 14 residues. In DNA form, the CDR3 reads TGTGCCCGCGGACACTTGAGCTCCTACAATGAGCAGTTCTTC. Its protein product is CARGHLSSYNEQFF.

This clone has only a few counts. The J gene is TRBJ1-1, the V gene TRBV25-1; 9 bases align to TRBD1. Germline assignment: CDR1 MGHDK and CDR2 SYGVNS. CDR3 length: 12 residues. Trimming at V came to 5 bases and at J to 11 bases, leaving 6 bases not matched to a gene. This chain's CDR3 is CASSPGTGRAFF. The CDR3 region has the DNA TGTGCCAGCAGTCCCGGGACAGGGAGGGCTTTCTTT. Full variable domain (rest looked up from reference TRBV25-1 and TRBJ1-1): EADIYQTPRYLVIGTGKKITLECSQTMGHDKMYWYQQDPGMELHLIHYSYGVNSTEKGDLSSESTVSRIRTEHFPLTLESARPSHTSQYLCASSPGTGRAFFGQGTRLTVV.

The chain carries TRBV7-8 and TRBJ1-1; no definite D call. This CDR3 has 13 residues. Trimming cost V 2 bases and J 3 bases, with 7 bases left between them. Germline-derived CDR1 and CDR2 are SGHVS and FQNEAQ. CDR3 DNA sequence: TGTGCCAGCAGCTTACAGGTTGACACTGAAGCTTTCTTT. Protein: CASSLQVDTEAFF.

The V and J genes are TRBV29-1 and TRBJ1-2, with D possibly being TRBD1 (6 bases). Germline lookup yields CDR1 SQVTM and CDR2 ANQGSEA. The V and J ends lost 5 bases and 3 bases respectively, with 40 bases between them. The CDR3 contains 22 residues. The CDR3 loop is CSVWRGTSEVLQGSSRDYGYTF. CDR3 DNA sequence: TGCAGCGTTTGGAGGGGGACCTCCGAAGTCTTACAGGGATCCTCAAGAGACTATGGCTACACCTTC.

The V gene is TRBV28, the J gene TRBJ1-2, with 7 bases lining up with TRBD1. CDR3 length: 16 amino acids. Germline V lookup: CDR1 MDHEN, CDR2 SYDVKM. V shed 6 bases and J 8 bases; nucleotides not matched to a gene: 18. The CDR3 sequence is CASSPKRSGQTQGYTF. The DNA for the CDR3 is TGTGCCAGCAGCCCCAAAAGGTCGGGACAGACGCAGGGCTACACCTTC.

CDR3 sequence: CASSLASFWDGTGIAGELFF. CDR3 nucleotides: TGCGCCAGCAGCTTGGCTAGTTTTTGGGACGGGACAGGGATTGCCGGGGAGCTGTTTTTT. This sequence joins TRBV5-1 and TRBJ2-2; 9 positions agree with TRBD1. Germline-derived CDR1 and CDR2 are SGHRS and YFSETQ. CDR3 size: 20 residues. With 0 bases clipped from V and 6 bases from J, the junction kept 18 bases outside the gene matches. The entire variable domain, with the rest obtained from reference TRBV5-1 and TRBJ2-2, is as follows: KAGVTQTPRYLIKTRGQQVTLSCSPISGHRSVSWYQQTPGQGLQFLFEYFSETQRNKGNFPGRFSGRQFSNSRSEMNVSTLELGDSALYLCASSLASFWDGTGIAGELFFGEGSRLTVL.

This clone was recorded only once. The chain employs TRBV5-1 and TRBJ1-5, with 10 bases that match TRBD1. The length of the CDR3 is 15 residues. Germline V gives CDR1 SGHRS, CDR2 YFSETQ. The junction had 5 bases not matched to a gene; V was cut back by 3 bases and J by 5 bases. The CDR3 bases are TGCGCCAGCAGCTCCGGGACAGGGGTCCATCAGCCCCAGCATTTT. Translated, it gives CASSSGTGVHQPQHF.

This chain links TRBV7-9 with TRBJ1-4, with 11 bases lining up with TRBD1. The germline V gene has CDR1 SEHNR and CDR2 FQNEAQ (reference sequence). J lost 3 bases, V lost 5 bases, and 2 bases had no gene match. The CDR3 consists of 15 residues. The CDR3: CASSQGQGANEKLFF. CDR3 DNA sequence: TGTGCCAGCAGCCAGGGACAGGGGGCTAATGAAAAACTGTTTTTT.

V gene TRBV27 combines with J gene TRBJ2-5, with TRBD2 matching 9 bases. V was clipped by 6 bases and J by 7 bases; unmatched bases: 12. This CDR3 contains 15 residues. CDR1 and CDR2 from the germline V gene are MNHEY and SMNVEV (reference sequence). CDR3 sequence: CASSLAGDPERTQYF. The CDR3 region has the DNA TGTGCCAGCAGCTTAGCGGGGGACCCGGAGAGGACCCAGTACTTC.

J is TRBJ1-6 and V is TRBV7-9; D is unclear. This CDR3 region has 17 residues. Deletions cut 1 base from V and 0 bases from J, with 10 bases between. CDR1 SEHNR and CDR2 FQNEAQ come from the germline V gene (reference sequence). The CDR3 here is CASSLGGGRSYNSPLHF. The CDR3 DNA is TGTGCCAGCAGCTTAGGGGGTGGCCGCTCCTATAATTCACCCCTCCACTTT.

The chain recombines TRBV28 with TRBJ2-2; D gene uncertain. The V and J ends lost 7 bases and 1 base respectively, with 4 bases between them. Germline values: CDR1 MDHEN, CDR2 SYDVKM. This CDR3 spans 12 amino acids. DNA for the CDR3: TGTGCCAGCACGGTGAACACCGGGGAGCTGTTTTTT. Amino acid sequence: CASTVNTGELFF.

V and J are TRBV10-3 and TRBJ2-7; 7 bases align to TRBD1. Germline loops: CDR1 ENHRY, CDR2 SYGVKD. This CDR3 comprises 14 residues. The J segment lost 2 bases and the V segment lost 5 bases, leaving 6 bases of the junction unmatched. In nucleotides, the CDR3 is TGTGCCATCAGTACGGGACAGTTGACCTACGAGCAGTACTTC. This gives the protein CAISTGQLTYEQYF.

The V call is TRBV2, the J call TRBJ2-1; a possible D gene is TRBD2 (6 bases). Trimming stripped 4 bases from V and 4 bases from J, with 11 bases between. In germline, CDR1 is SNHLY, CDR2 FYNNEI. This CDR3 region has 14 residues. As DNA, the CDR3 is TGTGCCAGCAGTGTTAGCGGAGTATACAATGAGCAGTTCTTC. This translates into CASSVSGVYNEQFF.